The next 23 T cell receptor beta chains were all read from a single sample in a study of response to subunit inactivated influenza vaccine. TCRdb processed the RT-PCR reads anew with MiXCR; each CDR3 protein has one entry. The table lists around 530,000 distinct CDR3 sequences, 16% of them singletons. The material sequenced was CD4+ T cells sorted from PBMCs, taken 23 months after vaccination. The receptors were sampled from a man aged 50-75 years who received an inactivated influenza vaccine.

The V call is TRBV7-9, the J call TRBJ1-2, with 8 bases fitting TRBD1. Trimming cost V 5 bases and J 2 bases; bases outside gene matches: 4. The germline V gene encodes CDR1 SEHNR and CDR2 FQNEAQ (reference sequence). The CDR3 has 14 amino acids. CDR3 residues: CASSLDRVNYGYTF. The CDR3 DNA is TGTGCCAGCAGCCTGGACAGGGTCAACTATGGCTACACCTTC.

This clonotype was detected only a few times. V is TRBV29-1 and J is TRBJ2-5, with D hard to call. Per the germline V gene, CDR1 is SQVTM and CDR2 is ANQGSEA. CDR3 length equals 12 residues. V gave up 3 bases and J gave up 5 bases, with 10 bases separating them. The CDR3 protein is CSVDVLGETQYF. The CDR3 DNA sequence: TGCAGCGTTGACGTTTTGGGTGAGACCCAGTACTTC.

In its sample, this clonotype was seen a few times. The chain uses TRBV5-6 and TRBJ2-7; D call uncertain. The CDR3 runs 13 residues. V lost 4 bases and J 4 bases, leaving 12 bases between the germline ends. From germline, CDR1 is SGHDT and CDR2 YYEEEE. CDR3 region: CASSSKWKYEQYF. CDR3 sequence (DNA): TGTGCCAGCAGCAGCAAGTGGAAGTACGAGCAGTACTTC.

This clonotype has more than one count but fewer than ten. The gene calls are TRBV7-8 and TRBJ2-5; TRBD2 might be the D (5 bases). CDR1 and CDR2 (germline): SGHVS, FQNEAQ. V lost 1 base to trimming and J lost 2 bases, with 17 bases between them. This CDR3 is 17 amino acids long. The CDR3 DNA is TGTGCCAGCAGCTTAGGGGTGGCAGACCGGAGGCAAGAGACCCAGTACTTC. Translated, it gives CASSLGVADRRQETQYF.

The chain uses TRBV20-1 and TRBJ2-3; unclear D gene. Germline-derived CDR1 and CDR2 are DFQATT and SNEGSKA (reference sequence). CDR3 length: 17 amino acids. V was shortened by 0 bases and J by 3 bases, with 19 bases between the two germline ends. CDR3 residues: CSARDIRRSSGTDTQYF. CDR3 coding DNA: TGCAGTGCTAGAGACATCCGAAGGAGTTCCGGTACAGATACGCAGTATTTT.

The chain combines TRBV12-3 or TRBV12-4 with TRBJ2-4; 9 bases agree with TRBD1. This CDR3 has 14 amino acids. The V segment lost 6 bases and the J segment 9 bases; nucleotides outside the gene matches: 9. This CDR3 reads CASSRSGQGPIQYF. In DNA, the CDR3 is TGTGCCAGCAGCCGATCGGGACAGGGCCCCATTCAGTACTTC.

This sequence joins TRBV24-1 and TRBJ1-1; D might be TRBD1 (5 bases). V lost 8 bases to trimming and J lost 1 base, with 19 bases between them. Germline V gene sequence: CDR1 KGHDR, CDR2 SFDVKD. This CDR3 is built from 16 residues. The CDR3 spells CATISGSEGENTEAFF. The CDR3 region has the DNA TGTGCCACCATATCGGGAAGTGAAGGGGAGAACACTGAAGCTTTCTTT.

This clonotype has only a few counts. The CDR3 DNA sequence: TGTGCCACCAGTGATCGCCTAGCGGGGGGATACAATGAGCAGTTCTTC. Residues: CATSDRLAGGYNEQFF. The chain joins TRBV24-1 to TRBJ2-1; TRBD2 agrees at 11 bases. Germline CDR1 is KGHDR and CDR2 is SFDVKD. The ends lost 3 bases at V and 4 bases at J; junction bases unmatched: 4. The CDR3 spans 16 residues.

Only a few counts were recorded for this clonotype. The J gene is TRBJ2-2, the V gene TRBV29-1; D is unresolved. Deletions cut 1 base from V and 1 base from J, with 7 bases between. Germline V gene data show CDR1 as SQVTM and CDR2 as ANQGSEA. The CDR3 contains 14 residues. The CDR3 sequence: CSVEGQMNTGELFF. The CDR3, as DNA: TGCAGCGTTGAAGGGCAGATGAACACCGGGGAGCTGTTTTTT.

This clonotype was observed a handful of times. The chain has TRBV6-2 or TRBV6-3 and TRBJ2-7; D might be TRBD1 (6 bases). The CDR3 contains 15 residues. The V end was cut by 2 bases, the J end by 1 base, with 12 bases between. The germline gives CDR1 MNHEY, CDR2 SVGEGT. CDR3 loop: CASSYPLDRSYEQYF. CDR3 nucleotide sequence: TGTGCCAGCAGTTACCCCCTGGACAGATCCTACGAGCAGTACTTC.

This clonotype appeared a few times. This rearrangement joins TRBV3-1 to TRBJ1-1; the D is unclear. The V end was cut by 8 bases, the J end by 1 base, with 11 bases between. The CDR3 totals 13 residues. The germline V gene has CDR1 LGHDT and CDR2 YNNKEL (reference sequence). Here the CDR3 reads CASSHTENTEAFF. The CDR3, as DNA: TGTGCCAGCTCCCACACGGAGAACACTGAAGCTTTCTTT.

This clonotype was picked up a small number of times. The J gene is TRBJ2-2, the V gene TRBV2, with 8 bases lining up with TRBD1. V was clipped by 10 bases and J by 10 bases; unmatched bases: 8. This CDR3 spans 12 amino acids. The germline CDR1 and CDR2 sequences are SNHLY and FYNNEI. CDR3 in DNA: TGTGCCATCACCGGGACAGGCGCGGAGCTGTTTTTT. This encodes CAITGTGAELFF.

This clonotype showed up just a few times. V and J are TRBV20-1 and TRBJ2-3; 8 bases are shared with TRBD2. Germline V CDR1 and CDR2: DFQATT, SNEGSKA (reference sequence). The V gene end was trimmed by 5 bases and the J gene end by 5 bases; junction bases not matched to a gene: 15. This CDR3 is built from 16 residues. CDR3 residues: CSAHPGGDGRGDTQYF. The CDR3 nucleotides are TGCAGTGCTCATCCCGGAGGGGACGGGAGGGGAGATACGCAGTATTTT.

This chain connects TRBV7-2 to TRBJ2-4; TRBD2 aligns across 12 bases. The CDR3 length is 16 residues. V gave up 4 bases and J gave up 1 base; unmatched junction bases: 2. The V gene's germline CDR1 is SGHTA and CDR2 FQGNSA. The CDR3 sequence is CASSWTSGIAKNIQYF. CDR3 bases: TGTGCCAGCAGCTGGACTAGCGGGATCGCCAAAAACATTCAGTACTTC.

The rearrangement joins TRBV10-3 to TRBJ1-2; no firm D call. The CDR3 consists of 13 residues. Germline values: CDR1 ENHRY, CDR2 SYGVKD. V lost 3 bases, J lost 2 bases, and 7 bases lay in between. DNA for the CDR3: TGTGCCATCAGTGAATCGGGAAACTATGGCTACACCTTC. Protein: CAISESGNYGYTF.

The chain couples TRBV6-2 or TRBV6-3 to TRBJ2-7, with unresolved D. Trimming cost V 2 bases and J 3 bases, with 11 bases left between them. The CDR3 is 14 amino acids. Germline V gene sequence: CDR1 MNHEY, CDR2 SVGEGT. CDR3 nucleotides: TGTGCCAGCAGTTACGTCCTGGTAATCTACGAGCAGTACTTC. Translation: CASSYVLVIYEQYF.

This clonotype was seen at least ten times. The CDR3 protein is CASSLGQRYEQYF. DNA of the CDR3: TGTGCCAGCAGTCTCGGACAGCGCTACGAGCAGTACTTC. This chain joins TRBV12-3 or TRBV12-4 and TRBJ2-7; tentative D call: TRBD1 (6 bases). V lost 5 bases, J lost 3 bases, and 11 bases lay in between. The CDR3 has 13 amino acids.

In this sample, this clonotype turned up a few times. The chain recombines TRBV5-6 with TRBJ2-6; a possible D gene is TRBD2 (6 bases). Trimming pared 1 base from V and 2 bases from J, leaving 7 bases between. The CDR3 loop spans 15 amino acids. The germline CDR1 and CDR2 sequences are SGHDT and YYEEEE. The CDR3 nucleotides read TGTGCCAGCAGCTTGAGACTAGCTGGGGCCAACGTCCTGACTTTC. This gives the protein CASSLRLAGANVLTF.

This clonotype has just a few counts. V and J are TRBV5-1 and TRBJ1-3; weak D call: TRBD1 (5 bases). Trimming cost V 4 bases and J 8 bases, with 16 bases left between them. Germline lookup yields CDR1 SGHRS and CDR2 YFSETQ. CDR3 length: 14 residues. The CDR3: CASSAGGAEDTIYF. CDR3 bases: TGCGCCAGCAGCGCCGGTGGGGCGGAGGACACCATATATTTT.

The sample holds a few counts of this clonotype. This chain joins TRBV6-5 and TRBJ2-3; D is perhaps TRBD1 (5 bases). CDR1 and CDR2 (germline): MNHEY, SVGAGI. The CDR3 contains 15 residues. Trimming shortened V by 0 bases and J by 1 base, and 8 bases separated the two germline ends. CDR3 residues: CASSYSGRGTDTQYF. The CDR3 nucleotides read TGTGCCAGCAGTTACTCGGGCAGGGGCACAGATACGCAGTATTTT.

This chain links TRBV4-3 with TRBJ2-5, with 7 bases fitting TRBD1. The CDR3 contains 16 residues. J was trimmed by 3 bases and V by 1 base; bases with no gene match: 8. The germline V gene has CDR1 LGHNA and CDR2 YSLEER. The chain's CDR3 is CASSQGLGQTKETQYF. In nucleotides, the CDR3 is TGCGCCAGCAGCCAAGGACTGGGACAGACTAAAGAGACCCAGTACTTC.

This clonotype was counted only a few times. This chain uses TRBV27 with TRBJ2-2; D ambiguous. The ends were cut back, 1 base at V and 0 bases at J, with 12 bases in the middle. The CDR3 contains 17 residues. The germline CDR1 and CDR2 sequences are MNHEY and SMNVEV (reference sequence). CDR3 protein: CASSLLGWASNTGELFF. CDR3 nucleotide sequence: TGTGCCAGCAGTTTATTGGGGTGGGCGTCGAACACCGGGGAGCTGTTTTTT.

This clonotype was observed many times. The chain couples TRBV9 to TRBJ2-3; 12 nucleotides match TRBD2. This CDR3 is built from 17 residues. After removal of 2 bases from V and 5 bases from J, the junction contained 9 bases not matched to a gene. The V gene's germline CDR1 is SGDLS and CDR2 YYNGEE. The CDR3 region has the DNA TGTGCCAGCAGCGTTCAACCTAGCGGGAGGGGCTTAGATACGCAGTATTTT. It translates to CASSVQPSGRGLDTQYF.